This TCR beta chain was identified in a study of cytomegalovirus exposure and HLA in healthy donors. With respect to this clone: Its matching antigen is unknown.

Sequencing was performed with immunoSEQ multiplex PCR; in TCRdb, only in-frame clones are kept and a portion is missing. The sample shows 150,000 to 200,000 clones, around four fifths of them seen only once. Whole-study findings and limits: As was reported, the classifier diagnosed cytomegalovirus status with high specificity and sensitivity. Confirmation in vitro established that a few CMV-associated chains were specific for CMV antigens. According to the study, roughly 180 TCR beta chains were cytomegalovirus-associated. TCR sequences were mostly rare, though some public TCRs occurred in many donors.

Germline lookup yields CDR1 SEHNR and CDR2 FQNEAQ (reference sequence). This CDR3 is 13 amino acids long. The V end lost 5 bases, the J end lost 4 bases, and 11 bases lay between the germline ends. The sequenced sample was PBMCs. The sequence came from a man aged 25-45 years in good health and CMV-seropositive. The chain has TRBV7-9 and TRBJ2-5; the D gene is possibly TRBD2 (6 bases). The CDR3 here is CASSLTSSETQYF. The CDR3 nucleotides read TGTGCCAGCAGCCTGACTAGTTCAGAGACCCAGTACTTC.